This T cell receptor (beta chain) was documented in a study of shared clonotypes between healthy human individuals. The V end was cut by 0 bases, the J end by 0 bases, with 9 bases between. CDR1 LNHDA and CDR2 SQIVND come from the germline V gene (reference sequence). CDR3 length equals 17 residues. The protocol was immunoSEQ multiplex PCR, while the TCRdb copy is restricted to in-frame clones and leaves out a portion. The table records about a million clones, roughly 72% of them present only once. The origin of this receptor is a man younger than 35 in good health. This sequence joins TRBV19 and TRBJ2-6; no clear D gene. Specimen: memory CD4+ T cells sorted from blood. Sample subset: CD45RA-negative fraction. Written as DNA, the CDR3 is TGTGCCAGTAGTATAGAATCGTTACGCTCTGGGGCCAACGTCCTGACTTTC. Protein: CASSIESLRSGANVLTF.